This T cell receptor beta chain was sequenced during a study of shared clonotypes between healthy human individuals. The assay was immunoSEQ multiplex PCR, and TCRdb's table has in-frame clones only and misses some. The table lists about 580,000 clones, 95% to 98% of them singletons. Naive CD8 cells, CD45RO-negative and positively selected for CCR7, excluded terminally differentiated effector memory CD45RA+ cells. Germline assignment: CDR1 SGHKS and CDR2 YYEKEE (reference sequence). V shed 1 base and J shed 1 base, with 5 bases lying between them. The CDR3 covers 13 residues. Source material: naive CD8+ T cells sorted from blood. The genes are TRBV5-5 and TRBJ1-1; D unclear. This receptor was identified in a young man in good health. Here the CDR3 DNA reads TGTGCCAGCAGCTTGAAAGGGAACACTGAAGCTTTCTTT. Translated: CASSLKGNTEAFF.